Listed here are 30 T cell receptor beta chains from one sample, sequenced in a study of blood T cell repertoires in COVID-19. Measured with immunoSEQ multiplex PCR; TCRdb has only the in-frame clones, and not every one. Here the sample spans 12,000 to 15,000 clones, about 83% being singletons. The specimen was peripheral blood. The receptor set was obtained from a human donor in a cohort sampled during active COVID-19.

The V and J genes are TRBV28 and TRBJ2-7, with TRBD1 matching 8 bases. The CDR3 is 16 residues long. Germline assignment: CDR1 MDHEN and CDR2 SYDVKM. V lost 7 bases, J lost 4 bases, and 15 bases stayed unmatched. The CDR3 protein is CASTAGGAPQLYEQYF. The CDR3 bases are TGTGCCAGCACTGCAGGGGGCGCACCCCAATTGTACGAGCAGTACTTC. Combining the CDR3 with reference TRBV28 and TRBJ2-7 gives the whole variable domain DVKVTQSSRYLVKRTGEKVFLECVQDMDHENMFWYRQDPGLGLRLIYFSYDVKMKEKGDIPEGYSVSREKKERFSLILESASTNQTSMYLCASTAGGAPQLYEQYFGPGTRLTVT.

CDR3 DNA sequence: TGTGCCAGCAGGGACAGGGGGCTCGGAAACACCATATATTTT. It is translated as CASRDRGLGNTIYF. This sequence joins TRBV6-5 and TRBJ1-3; 11 bases line up with TRBD1. The length of the CDR3 is 14 residues. The J segment lost 4 bases and the V segment lost 6 bases, leaving 2 bases of the junction unmatched. The germline V gene encodes CDR1 MNHEY and CDR2 SVGAGI.

The genes are TRBV28 and TRBJ1-5; TRBD1 is a possible D gene (6 bases). V lost 3 bases and J 0 bases, leaving 18 bases between the germline ends. CDR3 length: 18 amino acids. CDR1 and CDR2 (germline): MDHEN, SYDVKM. As DNA, the CDR3 is TGTGCCAGCAGTTTCGGCCAGGGGCGGGGGTATAGCAATCAGCCCCAGCATTTT. This codes for CASSFGQGRGYSNQPQHF.

The J gene is TRBJ2-7, the V gene TRBV13; 7 bases align to TRBD2. This CDR3 region has 16 residues. The germline V gene has CDR1 PRHDT and CDR2 FYEKMQ (reference sequence). Trimming removed 3 bases from V and 4 bases from J; junction bases left unmatched: 12. CDR3 in amino acids: CASSLGLTSTLYEQYF. CDR3 coding DNA: TGTGCCAGCAGCTTGGGCCTGACTAGCACCCTTTACGAGCAGTACTTC.

This clone was observed a few times. This rearrangement joins TRBV18 to TRBJ2-3, with a weak D call TRBD1 (5 bases). The CDR3 runs 19 residues. The germline gives CDR1 KGHSH, CDR2 LQKENI. Trimming stripped 4 bases from V and 4 bases from J, with 27 bases between. The CDR3: CASSQQDIQILGGPDTQYF. For the CDR3, the DNA is TGTGCCAGCTCACAACAGGACATCCAAATCCTCGGTGGGCCAGATACGCAGTATTTT.

The chain carries TRBV19 and TRBJ1-3; TRBD1 might be the D (5 bases). The CDR3 is 13 amino acids. The germline V gene has CDR1 LNHDA and CDR2 SQIVND (reference sequence). The ends were cut back, 6 bases at V and 5 bases at J, with 11 bases in the middle. This chain's CDR3 is CASSDSYRNTIYF. CDR3 coding DNA: TGTGCCAGTAGCGACAGCTACCGAAACACCATATATTTT.

This chain joins TRBV5-6 and TRBJ2-3, with 11 bases that match TRBD2. Germline trimming cut 6 bases from V and 0 bases from J; bases unmatched to any gene: 6. This CDR3 has 16 amino acids. From germline, CDR1 is SGHDT and CDR2 YYEEEE. Here the CDR3 DNA reads TGTGCCAGCACCGTACTAGCGGGGGCTAGCACAGATACGCAGTATTTT. Amino acid sequence: CASTVLAGASTDTQYF.

The chain carries TRBV29-1 and TRBJ2-3, with D tentatively TRBD2 (5 bases). V lost 1 base, J lost 4 bases, and 6 bases lay in between. CDR1 and CDR2 from the germline V gene are SQVTM and ANQGSEA. This CDR3 spans 12 amino acids. The DNA of the CDR3 is TGCAGCGTTGAAGCCGGGGCAGATACGCAGTATTTT. As protein: CSVEAGADTQYF.

This chain links TRBV4-3 with TRBJ2-5; 7 nucleotides align to TRBD2. From germline, CDR1 is LGHNA and CDR2 YSLEER. Trimming took 4 bases from V and 4 from J; bases not matched to a gene: 9. There are 15 residues in the CDR3. In DNA, the CDR3 is TGCGCCAGCAGCCCGACGGGGGGATGGGGAGAGACCCAGTACTTC. Translated, it gives CASSPTGGWGETQYF.

In its sample, this clone was seen once. The chain combines TRBV28 with TRBJ2-3, with 10 positions matching TRBD2. This CDR3 has 17 residues. J lost 0 bases, V lost 3 bases, and 6 bases had no gene match. The V gene's germline CDR1 is MDHEN and CDR2 SYDVKM. As DNA, the CDR3 is TGTGCCAGCAGTTTCGTAGCGGGAGGAACTAGCACAGATACGCAGTATTTT. Protein: CASSFVAGGTSTDTQYF.

The chain carries TRBV7-9 and TRBJ2-2; no clear D gene. CDR1 is SEHNR, CDR2 FQNEAQ, per germline (reference sequence). The V and J ends lost 7 bases and 1 base respectively, with 10 bases between them. The CDR3 contains 14 residues. The CDR3 protein is CASTHVVNTGELFF. CDR3 nucleotide sequence: TGTGCCAGCACCCACGTAGTGAACACCGGGGAGCTGTTTTTT.

This clone was counted a few times. The chain joins TRBV29-1 to TRBJ2-2; D may be TRBD2 (5 bases). There are 14 residues in the CDR3. Germline-derived CDR1 and CDR2 are SQVTM and ANQGSEA. V was trimmed by 7 bases and J by 4 bases, leaving 16 bases between them. DNA of the CDR3: TGCAGCGCTTCGGTGGGAGACCCCACCGGGGAGCTGTTTTTT. This sequence encodes CSASVGDPTGELFF.

The V and J genes are TRBV7-8 and TRBJ2-7; the D gene is possibly TRBD2 (5 bases). The CDR3 has 13 residues. Germline CDR1 SGHVS, CDR2 FQNEAQ. Between the trimmed V and J ends, which lost 2 bases and 5 bases, there was a span of 10 bases. CDR3: CASSLSRGHEQYF. The DNA of the CDR3 is TGTGCCAGCAGCTTAAGTAGAGGGCACGAGCAGTACTTC.

This rearrangement joins TRBV7-9 to TRBJ1-2; D call uncertain. The CDR3 consists of 15 residues. Trimming took 7 bases from V and 5 from J, leaving 20 bases between them. Germline assignment: CDR1 SEHNR and CDR2 FQNEAQ (reference sequence). CDR3 region: CASTAVDAGRYGYTF. In nucleotides, the CDR3 is TGTGCCAGCACCGCCGTGGATGCAGGCCGATATGGCTACACCTTC.

V is TRBV25-1 and J is TRBJ2-2; tentative D call: TRBD2 (6 bases). Trimming took off 2 bases at V and 5 bases at J, with 12 bases between the two ends. Germline V gives CDR1 MGHDK, CDR2 SYGVNS. There are 15 residues in the CDR3. The CDR3 nucleotides read TGTGCCAGCAGTGAAGGAGGGGCGGAAACCGGGGAGCTGTTTTTT. As protein: CASSEGGAETGELFF.

The genes are TRBV7-2 and TRBJ2-3; D may be TRBD2 (6 bases). V shed 5 bases and J shed 2 bases, with 11 bases lying between them. This CDR3 is 14 amino acids long. Per the germline V gene, CDR1 is SGHTA and CDR2 is FQGNSA. The CDR3 nucleotides read TGTGCCAGCAGCCTTAGCGGAACCACAGATACGCAGTATTTT. This translates into CASSLSGTTDTQYF.

The V call is TRBV2, the J call TRBJ2-5, with 7 bases aligning to TRBD2. Germline loops: CDR1 SNHLY, CDR2 FYNNEI. The V and J ends lost 4 bases and 4 bases, in that order; junction bases with no gene match: 6. The CDR3 extends over 14 amino acids. CDR3 coding DNA: TGTGCCAGCAGTGTGGTGCGGGGGAGAGAGACCCAGTACTTC. This sequence encodes CASSVVRGRETQYF. Full variable domain (remainder filled in from reference TRBV2 and TRBJ2-5): EPEVTQTPSHQVTQMGQEVILRCVPISNHLYFYWYRQILGQKVEFLVSFYNNEISEKSEIFDDQFSVERPDGSNFTLKIRSTKLEDSAMYFCASSVVRGRETQYFGPGTRLLVL.

This chain uses TRBV11-2 with TRBJ2-1; 7 nucleotides line up with TRBD2. This CDR3 has 19 residues. Germline V lookup: CDR1 SGHAT, CDR2 FQNNGV. The V segment lost 0 bases and the J segment 4 bases; nucleotides outside the gene matches: 15. CDR3: CASSLESSYGGSRYNEQFF. CDR3 in DNA: TGTGCCAGCAGCTTAGAGTCGTCCTACGGCGGGAGCCGTTACAATGAGCAGTTCTTC.

The chain combines TRBV28 with TRBJ1-1; D unresolved. With 6 bases removed from V and 2 bases from J, the gap between germline ends came to 13 bases. Germline lookup yields CDR1 MDHEN and CDR2 SYDVKM. The CDR3 spans 14 residues. CDR3 coding DNA: TGTGCCAGCAGCTCCCACACCTCTAACACTGAAGCTTTCTTT. Amino acid sequence: CASSSHTSNTEAFF. Full variable domain (outside the CDR3, taken from reference TRBV28 and TRBJ1-1): DVKVTQSSRYLVKRTGEKVFLECVQDMDHENMFWYRQDPGLGLRLIYFSYDVKMKEKGDIPEGYSVSREKKERFSLILESASTNQTSMYLCASSSHTSNTEAFFGQGTRLTVV.

The chain employs TRBV28 and TRBJ2-3; 7 nucleotides line up with TRBD1. Germline CDR1 reads MDHEN; CDR2 reads SYDVKM. J lost 2 bases, V lost 6 bases, and 5 bases had no gene match. The CDR3 extends over 14 amino acids. This chain's CDR3 is CASSWDSPTDTQYF. CDR3 in DNA: TGTGCCAGCAGCTGGGACAGTCCCACAGATACGCAGTATTTT.

This rearrangement joins TRBV6-2 or TRBV6-3 to TRBJ2-3; tentative D call: TRBD2 (5 bases). The germline V gene has CDR1 MNHEY and CDR2 SVGEGT. This CDR3 is built from 13 residues. V lost 5 bases to trimming and J lost 4 bases, with 10 bases between them. The CDR3 nucleotides are TGTGCCAGCAGTCCACCGGAGGCAGATACGCAGTATTTT. Amino acids: CASSPPEADTQYF.

The chain has TRBV29-1 and TRBJ2-2, with D maybe TRBD1 (6 bases). V shed 4 bases and J shed 1 base, with 7 bases lying between them. This CDR3 comprises 13 residues. Germline CDR1 is SQVTM and CDR2 is ANQGSEA. CDR3 bases: TGCAGCGTTGGCAGGGGGAACACCGGGGAGCTGTTTTTT. Translating it yields CSVGRGNTGELFF.

CDR3 nucleotide sequence: TGTGCCAGCTCACCACCGGCGGGCGCGGCCTACGAGCAGTACTTC. Its translation: CASSPPAGAAYEQYF. This chain links TRBV18 with TRBJ2-7; TRBD2 is a possible D gene (5 bases). The CDR3 spans 15 residues. Germline values: CDR1 KGHSH, CDR2 LQKENI. Trimming removed 0 bases from V and 2 bases from J, with 11 bases in between. Together with reference TRBV18 and TRBJ2-7, the CDR3 gives the full variable domain: NAGVMQNPRHLVRRRGQEARLRCSPMKGHSHVYWYRQLPEEGLKFMVYLQKENIIDESGMPKERFSAEFPKEGPSILRIQQVVRGDSAAYFCASSPPAGAAYEQYFGPGTRLTVT.

V usage is TRBV6-5 and J usage is TRBJ2-1, with TRBD2 matching over 8 bases. The CDR3 consists of 13 residues. Germline V gives CDR1 MNHEY, CDR2 SVGAGI. The V gene end was trimmed by 6 bases and the J gene end by 4 bases; junction bases not matched to a gene: 2. The CDR3 loop reads CASSEREYNEQFF. Written as DNA, the CDR3 is TGTGCCAGCAGCGAGCGGGAGTACAATGAGCAGTTCTTC.

The V call is TRBV7-8, the J call TRBJ2-3; TRBD1 aligns across 11 bases. The CDR3 sequence is 14 residues long. Trimming at V came to 3 bases and at J to 8 bases, leaving 4 bases not matched to a gene. Looked up from germline, CDR1 is SGHVS and CDR2 is FQNEAQ. DNA for the CDR3: TGTGCCAGCAGCTTGATGGGGACAGGGGGTACGCAGTATTTT. This translates into CASSLMGTGGTQYF.

This chain uses TRBV28 with TRBJ1-2; D perhaps matches TRBD1 (6 bases). V shed 3 bases and J shed 10 bases, with 12 bases lying between them. The germline V gene encodes CDR1 MDHEN and CDR2 SYDVKM. The CDR3 covers 12 residues. CDR3 in amino acids: CASSLDRVAYTF. The CDR3 nucleotides are TGTGCCAGCAGTTTGGACAGAGTAGCCTACACCTTC.

The chain uses TRBV9 and TRBJ1-2; D ambiguous. Between the trimmed V and J ends, which lost 3 bases and 5 bases, there was a span of 8 bases. Germline V gives CDR1 SGDLS, CDR2 YYNGEE. CDR3 length equals 12 residues. The CDR3 DNA follows: TGTGCCAGCAGCGGTAGTCTTTATGGCTACACCTTC. It is translated as CASSGSLYGYTF.

The chain joins TRBV7-2 to TRBJ2-5; TRBD1 is a possible D gene (5 bases). The germline V gene encodes CDR1 SGHTA and CDR2 FQGNSA. Trimming cost V 4 bases and J 2 bases, with 11 bases left between them. The CDR3 totals 14 residues. The chain's CDR3 is CASSSGQPQETQYF. The DNA for the CDR3 is TGTGCCAGCAGCTCCGGACAACCACAAGAGACCCAGTACTTC.

V usage is TRBV7-9 and J usage is TRBJ2-3, with a possible D match to TRBD2 (6 bases). V shed 5 bases and J shed 0 bases, with 18 bases lying between them. Germline V gene data show CDR1 as SEHNR and CDR2 as FQNEAQ (reference sequence). The CDR3 runs 17 residues. The CDR3 nucleotides are TGTGCCAGCAGCATCCCAATACCCAGCGGGAGCACAGATACGCAGTATTTT. Its protein is CASSIPIPSGSTDTQYF. Drawing the rest from reference TRBV7-9 and TRBJ2-3, the complete variable domain is DTGVSQNPRHKITKRGQNVTFRCDPISEHNRLYWYRQTLGQGPEFLTYFQNEAQLEKSRLLSDRFSAERPKGSFSTLEIQRTEQGDSAMYLCASSIPIPSGSTDTQYFGPGTRLTVL.

CDR3 nucleotides: TGTGCCAGCAGCCCCCGAACTGACAGGGTGAGCGCTTTCTTT. Residues: CASSPRTDRVSAFF. The chain combines TRBV5-4 with TRBJ1-1, with 7 bases matching TRBD1. The V and J ends lost 4 bases and 11 bases, in that order; junction bases with no gene match: 14. Looked up from germline, CDR1 is SGHNT and CDR2 is YYREEE (reference sequence). The CDR3 loop spans 14 amino acids.